The present T cell receptor beta chain was sequenced within a study of CD8 T cells in Susac syndrome. Sequencing of TCR beta was carried out in blood CD8+ and CD4+ T cells. Controls comprised healthy donors matched for age and sex. After extraction with the RNeasy kit, roughly 0.5 to 1 ug of the RNA was reverse transcribed using random hexamers. An immunoSEQ multiplex PCR generated amplified TCR beta CDR3 products spanning 54 Vbeta and 13 Jbeta. TCRdb called the immunoSEQ multiplex PCR reads again in MiXCR, with one record for every CDR3 protein. This table holds around 200,000 distinct CDR3 sequences, roughly 96% found once. This CDR3 comprises 14 residues. Trimming pared 4 bases from V and 10 bases from J, leaving 14 bases between.

The specimen sequenced was CD4+ T cells from PBMCs. V and J are TRBV12-3 or TRBV12-4 and TRBJ1-6; maybe TRBD1 (5 bases). This receptor was obtained from a human donor in good health. CDR3 nucleotides: TGTGCCAGCAGTTACCGGGACGGTGGCTCACCCCTCCACTTT. Translation: CASSYRDGGSPLHF.